This entry lists 12 T cell receptor beta chains sequenced from one sample in a study of shared clonotypes between healthy human individuals. Profiling relied on immunoSEQ multiplex PCR, and the TCRdb table lists in-frame clones only, not all of them. Of 2 million to 3 million clones detected, 93% appear once; the ten largest clones hold 0.36%. The specimen sequenced was naive CD4+ T cells from PBMCs. Documented subset: CD45RA+ positively selected. The source of these receptors is a man in his late teens or twenties in good health. Some clones in this sample may be carry-over from other donors' samples.

V usage is TRBV6-1 and J usage is TRBJ2-2; 11 bases agree with TRBD2. V lost 7 bases and J lost 2; bases outside the gene matches: 3. From germline, CDR1 is MNHNS and CDR2 SASEGT. The length of the CDR3 is 15 residues. The CDR3 bases are TGTGCCAGCATGGGACTAGCGGTTAACACCGGGGAGCTGTTTTTT. Its translation: CASMGLAVNTGELFF.

The CDR3 spells CASSSGTYTQYF. The CDR3 DNA follows: TGTGCCAGCAGTTCCGGGACTTATACGCAGTATTTT. J is TRBJ2-3 and V is TRBV6-6, with D possibly being TRBD2 (6 bases). Germline V gene sequence: CDR1 MNHNY, CDR2 SVGAGI (reference sequence). The CDR3 is 12 residues long. Trimming took off 4 bases at V and 7 bases at J, with 9 bases between the two ends.

The chain couples TRBV4-1 to TRBJ2-1; a weak D match, TRBD2 (5 bases). The CDR3 has 15 amino acids. Germline loops: CDR1 MGHRA, CDR2 YSYEKL. V shed 1 base and J shed 4 bases, with 11 bases lying between them. The CDR3 loop reads CASSQGLAAYNEQFF. As DNA, the CDR3 is TGCGCCAGCAGCCAAGGGCTAGCAGCTTACAATGAGCAGTTCTTC.

As concerns this clone: The junction differs from germline at one of its ends, possibly a read error. The chain recombines TRBV29-1 with TRBJ2-7; D gene ambiguous. The CDR3 length is 11 residues. Germline loops: CDR1 SQVTM, CDR2 ANQGSEA. The CDR3 coding sequence is TGCAGCGTTGAAGATCAGCGTACTCTGCGTTTC. Protein product: CSVEDQRTLRF.

Notes on this clone: Other nucleotide sequences from this sample produce the same CDR3. This chain links TRBV28 with TRBJ1-5; D ambiguous. Germline CDR1 is MDHEN and CDR2 is SYDVKM. The CDR3 runs 12 residues. With 5 bases removed from V and 4 bases from J, the gap between germline ends came to 6 bases. This chain's CDR3 is CASSPRNQPQHF. The CDR3 region has the DNA TGTGCCAGCAGTCCCAGAAATCAGCCCCAGCATTTT.

The V gene is TRBV28, the J gene TRBJ1-1; TRBD1 matches 7 bases. The CDR3 totals 13 residues. V trimming: 6 bases; J trimming: 6 bases; junction bases outside the gene matches: 7. Germline values: CDR1 MDHEN, CDR2 SYDVKM. The CDR3 nucleotides read TGTGCCAGCAGCCTCGGACAGGAGGCTGAAGCTTTCTTT. Its protein product is CASSLGQEAEAFF.

The V call is TRBV28, the J call TRBJ1-4; D remains ambiguous. The V gene lost 8 bases and the J gene lost 7 bases, with 14 bases spanning the gap. The CDR3 has 13 amino acids. CDR1 MDHEN and CDR2 SYDVKM come from the germline V gene. This CDR3 reads CASGPDNIEKLFF. The DNA for the CDR3 is TGTGCCAGCGGGCCCGACAATATTGAAAAACTGTTTTTT. Looking up the rest from reference TRBV28 and TRBJ1-4 gives the full variable domain: DVKVTQSSRYLVKRTGEKVFLECVQDMDHENMFWYRQDPGLGLRLIYFSYDVKMKEKGDIPEGYSVSREKKERFSLILESASTNQTSMYLCASGPDNIEKLFFGSGTQLSVL.

About this clone: Other DNA sequences of this sample code for an identical CDR3. V is TRBV6-1 and J is TRBJ1-5; D possibly corresponds to TRBD1 (5 bases). Germline V gene sequence: CDR1 MNHNS, CDR2 SASEGT. The CDR3 is 12 amino acids. Trimming took 7 bases from V and 5 from J, leaving 9 bases between them. CDR3 in amino acids: CASNQGYQPQHF. CDR3 DNA sequence: TGTGCCAGCAATCAGGGTTATCAGCCCCAGCATTTT.

The chain uses TRBV28 and TRBJ2-1; TRBD1 might be the D (5 bases). The length of the CDR3 is 16 residues. Germline V CDR1 and CDR2: MDHEN, SYDVKM. Between the trimmed V and J ends, which lost 4 bases and 5 bases, there was a span of 18 bases. The CDR3 is CASSYLSGRADNEQFF. For the CDR3, the DNA is TGTGCCAGCAGTTACCTATCCGGCAGGGCTGACAATGAGCAGTTCTTC.

To note about this clone: The sample holds other DNA sequences that translate to the same CDR3. This chain joins TRBV7-9 and TRBJ2-1, with D maybe TRBD1 (7 bases). Trimming stripped 4 bases from V and 7 bases from J, with 8 bases between. Germline V gene sequence: CDR1 SEHNR, CDR2 FQNEAQ (reference sequence). The CDR3 consists of 12 residues. CDR3 DNA sequence: TGTGCCAGCAGCTCAGGGGGGAATGAGCAGTTCTTC. Its protein is CASSSGGNEQFF.

V and J are TRBV19 and TRBJ2-3; 10 bases fit TRBD1. Unmatched junction bases numbered 1, after V lost 4 bases and J lost 0 bases. Looked up from germline, CDR1 is LNHDA and CDR2 is SQIVND (reference sequence). The CDR3 loop spans 15 amino acids. The CDR3 sequence is CASSRTGGSTDTQYF. The CDR3 DNA reads as TGTGCCAGTAGTAGGACAGGGGGAAGCACAGATACGCAGTATTTT. The entire variable domain, with the rest obtained from reference TRBV19 and TRBJ2-3, is as follows: DGGITQSPKYLFRKEGQNVTLSCEQNLNHDAMYWYRQDPGQGLRLIYYSQIVNDFQKGDIAEGYSVSREKKESFPLTVTSAQKNPTAFYLCASSRTGGSTDTQYFGPGTRLTVL.

The J gene is TRBJ2-7, the V gene TRBV10-3, with a tentative D call TRBD1 (6 bases). Germline V gene sequence: CDR1 ENHRY, CDR2 SYGVKD. The CDR3 consists of 13 residues. The V gene lost 8 bases and the J gene lost 1 base, with 12 bases spanning the gap. The CDR3 loop reads CAILGAGSYEQYF. CDR3 coding DNA: TGTGCCATCCTGGGGGCTGGTTCCTACGAGCAGTACTTC.